Listed below are T cell receptor beta chains from one sample, sequenced in a study of cytomegalovirus exposure and HLA in healthy donors. Method: immunoSEQ multiplex PCR; TCRdb's copy keeps in-frame clones and lacks some. The profile shows roughly 180,000 clones, about 75% of them singletons. Sequencing was done on a sample of PBMCs. These receptor sequences come from a female donor in good health and CMV-seronegative. The CDR3 runs from the conserved cysteine through the conserved F or W. The D gene is left open where the match is weak. Some rows have no size entry. The others give once, few or many, or a class for an expanded clone.

D	V	J	size	CDR3	DNA
TRBD2	TRBV6-6	TRBJ2-7	-	CASSSGRAYEQYF	TGTGCCAGCAGCAGCGGGAGGGCCTACGAGCAGTACTTC
TRBD1	TRBV27	TRBJ2-7	-	CASSYSGTAYEQYF	TGTGCCAGCAGTTATTCCGGGACAGCCTACGAGCAGTACTTC
-	TRBV9	TRBJ2-5	once	CASSDGGEGGKTQYF	TGTGCCAGCAGCGATGGCGGAGAGGGCGGAAAGACCCAGTACTTC
-	TRBV18	TRBJ2-3	-	CASSPPGARDVSTDTQYF	TGTGCCAGCTCACCACCGGGGGCCAGAGACGTTAGCACAGATACGCAGTATTTT
-	TRBV5-1	TRBJ1-2	-	CASSLLGGENYGYTF	TGCGCCAGCAGCTTGCTGGGGGGGGAAAACTATGGCTACACCTTC
-	TRBV5-1	TRBJ2-5	-	CASSTIGAGPQETQYF	TGCGCCAGCAGCACCATTGGGGCAGGACCCCAAGAGACCCAGTACTTC
-	TRBV25-1	TRBJ2-7	-	CASSGPIRSSYEQYF	TGTGCCAGCAGTGGGCCAATTCGGAGCTCCTACGAGCAGTACTTC
-	TRBV5-6	TRBJ2-6	-	CASSLASLREPSGANVLTF	TGTGCCAGCAGCTTGGCCTCTCTCAGGGAACCTTCTGGGGCCAACGTCCTGACTTTC
TRBD1	TRBV10-3	TRBJ2-3	-	CAISEPPDRRTDTQYF	TGTGCCATCAGTGAGCCCCCGGACAGGCGTACAGATACGCAGTATTTT
TRBD1	TRBV6-5	TRBJ1-6	-	CASSTRGQGTSPLHF	TGTGCCAGCAGTACTAGGGGACAGGGAACCTCACCCCTCCACTTT
TRBD1	TRBV4-2	TRBJ1-5	-	CASSQAGGGNQPQHF	TGTGCCAGCAGCCAAGCAGGGGGTGGCAATCAGCCCCAGCATTTT
-	TRBV5-5	TRBJ1-2	-	CASSLSGYGYTF	TGTGCCAGCAGCTTGTCAGGCTATGGCTACACCTTC
-	TRBV6-4	TRBJ2-2	-	CASSARAAGELFF	TGTGCCAGCAGTGCCAGGGCGGCCGGGGAGCTGTTTTTT
-	TRBV10-2	TRBJ1-1	-	CASSDVNLNTEAFF	TGCGCCAGCAGTGATGTCAATCTGAACACTGAAGCTTTCTTT
-	TRBV28	TRBJ1-2	-	CASSRTGLNYGYTF	TGTGCCAGCAGTCGGACGGGACTAAACTATGGCTACACCTTC
TRBD2	TRBV5-1	TRBJ2-7	-	CASSSTSGSFGQYF	TGCGCCAGCAGCTCGACTAGCGGGAGCTTTGGGCAGTACTTC
TRBD1	TRBV7-2	TRBJ2-7	-	CASSFRDRGDEQYF	TGTGCCAGCAGCTTCCGGGACAGGGGCGACGAGCAGTACTTC
-	TRBV30	TRBJ1-2	few	CAWSALRRGDGYTF	TGTGCCTGGAGTGCGTTGCGCCGCGGCGATGGCTACACCTTC
TRBD1	TRBV4-3	TRBJ2-5	once	CASSQGQRETQYF	TGCGCCAGCAGCCAGGGACAGAGAGAGACCCAGTACTTC